This entry describes one TCR beta chain. Its antigen is not identified. The sample comes from a study of shared clonotypes between healthy human individuals. Study results and caveats: Lower generation probabilities were found for non-shared clonotypes than for those shared by all four donors.

CDR3 length: 15 amino acids. The V segment lost 4 bases and the J segment 0 bases; nucleotides outside the gene matches: 3. Germline lookup yields CDR1 LNHDA and CDR2 SQIVND (reference sequence). The authors loaded 200 ng DNA, around 32,000 T cell genomes, into sorted-subset replicate PCRs. Measured with immunoSEQ multiplex PCR; TCRdb has only the in-frame clones, and not every one. The data contain hundreds of thousands of clones, about 80% of them singletons. The sequencing sample was made of memory CD4+ T cells sorted from blood. Stated subset: CD45RA-negative fraction. The J gene is TRBJ2-1, the V gene TRBV19; 7 nucleotides agree with TRBD1. The clonotype originates from a woman aged 25 to 39 in good health. The CDR3 region has the DNA TGTGCCAGTAGTAAGGACAGGAGCTCCTACAATGAGCAGTTCTTC. Its protein product is CASSKDRSSYNEQFF. Drawing the rest from reference TRBV19 and TRBJ2-1, the complete variable domain is DGGITQSPKYLFRKEGQNVTLSCEQNLNHDAMYWYRQDPGQGLRLIYYSQIVNDFQKGDIAEGYSVSREKKESFPLTVTSAQKNPTAFYLCASSKDRSSYNEQFFGPGTRLTVL.